Shown below are 28 T cell receptor beta chains from a single sample sequenced in a study of post-analysis software for immune sequencing data (dated by TCRdb to 2013 to 2016). Overall results and qualifications from the work: Significantly higher frequencies in patients than in controls were found for roughly 5 TRBV segments, including TRBV5-6, TRBV5-1 and TRBV20-1.

Library method: PCR. The reads were generated on an Illumina HiSeq 2500. To reduce PCR and sequencing biases, unique molecular identifiers were incorporated into the TCR beta cDNA libraries. The public reads were reanalyzed by TCRdb: fastp trimming at Q25, MiXCR alignment, in-frame beta chains only. Rows are combined by CDR3 protein, so each entry shows the most common genes and DNA. The sample data list roughly 570,000 distinct CDR3 sequences, and around a third of these were observed just once. 6% of the sample rests with the top ten. These receptors lack a known antigen. The sequencing input was blood. These receptors were collected from a girl aged 2 to 17 with multiple sclerosis.

This clonotype was detected a few times. The chain uses TRBV20-1 and TRBJ1-1; D ambiguous. V was cut by 6 bases and J by 0 bases, with 20 bases left in between. The germline CDR1 and CDR2 sequences are DFQATT and SNEGSKA (reference sequence). The CDR3 has 16 amino acids. This chain's CDR3 is CSAPAPFRFLNTEAFF. CDR3 in DNA: TGCAGTGCACCTGCCCCATTTAGGTTCCTGAACACTGAAGCTTTCTTT.

This clonotype was seen only a few times. This CDR3 reads CASSLGLAGGGDTQYF. The CDR3 DNA sequence: TGTGCCAGCAGCCTGGGACTAGCGGGAGGGGGAGATACGCAGTATTTT. The chain couples TRBV9 to TRBJ2-3; 16 bases are a match to TRBD2. The CDR3 runs to 16 residues. Germline lookup yields CDR1 SGDLS and CDR2 YYNGEE. After removal of 4 bases from V and 5 bases from J, the junction contained 4 bases not matched to a gene. Drawing the rest from reference TRBV9 and TRBJ2-3, the complete variable domain is DSGVTQTPKHLITATGQRVTLRCSPRSGDLSVYWYQQSLDQGLQFLIQYYNGEERAKGNILERFSAQQFPDLHSELNLSSLELGDSALYFCASSLGLAGGGDTQYFGPGTRLTVL.

Only a few counts were recorded for this clonotype. V is TRBV6-2 or TRBV6-3 and J is TRBJ1-2; 10 nucleotides match TRBD1. There are 15 residues in the CDR3. CDR1 is MNHEY and CDR2 is SVGEGT in the germline V gene. V lost 6 bases to trimming and J lost 3 bases; unmatched junction nucleotides: 7. The CDR3 sequence: CASSSPGTGDYGYTF. CDR3 DNA: TGTGCCAGCAGCTCCCCGGGGACAGGGGACTATGGCTACACCTTC.

This clonotype appeared once. The rearrangement joins TRBV5-1 to TRBJ2-1; D could derive from TRBD1 or TRBD2 (5 bases each). Germline V gene data show CDR1 as SGHRS and CDR2 as YFSETQ. The CDR3 spans 16 residues. V lost 0 bases and J 0 bases, leaving 10 bases between the germline ends. The CDR3 loop reads CASSLVSGASYNEQFF. For the CDR3, the DNA is TGCGCCAGCAGCTTGGTTTCCGGGGCCTCCTACAATGAGCAGTTCTTC.

This clonotype was recorded once. V is TRBV4-1 and J is TRBJ1-5; D unclear. This CDR3 is 15 amino acids long. V shed 0 bases and J shed 0 bases, with 6 bases lying between them. The germline V gene has CDR1 MGHRA and CDR2 YSYEKL. The CDR3 nucleotides read TGCGCCAGCAGCCAAGATCCGAATAGCAATCAGCCCCAGCATTTT. This codes for CASSQDPNSNQPQHF.

This clonotype was seen repeatedly, ten times or more. The chain uses TRBV10-3 and TRBJ2-5; the D gene is possibly TRBD1 (6 bases). Germline CDR1 ENHRY, CDR2 SYGVKD. The length of the CDR3 is 18 residues. The V end was cut by 4 bases, the J end by 5 bases, with 26 bases between. CDR3 protein: CAISVTERLPNQGETQYF. The CDR3 DNA is TGTGCCATCAGTGTCACGGAGCGCTTACCTAATCAGGGGGAGACCCAGTACTTC.

This clonotype was counted only a few times. The chain carries TRBV18 and TRBJ1-2; TRBD1 matches 8 bases. Germline V lookup: CDR1 KGHSH, CDR2 LQKENI. This CDR3 is built from 15 residues. V lost 3 bases, J lost 3 bases, and 6 bases stayed unmatched. The CDR3 reads CASSPSPGGDYGYTF. For the CDR3, the DNA is TGTGCCAGCTCACCTTCTCCAGGGGGCGACTATGGCTACACCTTC.

V gene TRBV7-9 combines with J gene TRBJ1-5, with no clear D. This CDR3 is built from 16 residues. The V gene lost 1 base and the J gene lost 4 bases, with 14 bases spanning the gap. Germline V lookup: CDR1 SEHNR, CDR2 FQNEAQ (reference sequence). CDR3 sequence reads: CASSLVAGPSNQPQHF. CDR3 DNA: TGTGCCAGCAGCTTAGTTGCAGGCCCATCAAATCAGCCCCAGCATTTT.

The chain uses TRBV5-1 and TRBJ1-2; TRBD1 matches at 8 bases. This CDR3 has 15 amino acids. CDR1 is SGHRS, CDR2 YFSETQ, per germline. Trimming cost V 0 bases and J 3 bases; bases outside gene matches: 4. The CDR3 DNA reads TGCGCCAGCAGCTTGGTGGCAGGGGGCGACTATGGCTACACCTTC. This sequence encodes CASSLVAGGDYGYTF.

The table lists this clonotype with a few counts. The junction differs from germline at one of its ends, possibly a read error. This chain joins TRBV5-5 and TRBJ1-2; 7 bases fit TRBD1. Germline V gives CDR1 SGHKS, CDR2 YYEKEE (reference sequence). The CDR3 has 15 amino acids. The chain's CDR3 is CASSSRTGGQDGCTF. CDR3 sequence (DNA): TGTGCCAGCAGCTCAAGGACAGGCGGGCAGGATGGCTGCACCTTC.

This clonotype appeared a single time. The chain recombines TRBV20-1 with TRBJ2-5; 7 positions match TRBD2. CDR1 and CDR2 from the germline V gene are DFQATT and SNEGSKA (reference sequence). This CDR3 has 16 amino acids. Losses at the gene ends were 6 bases for V and 0 bases for J; bases not matched to a gene: 13. DNA for the CDR3: TGCAGTGCCGTGGAAACTAGCGAGTTGTACCAAGAGACCCAGTACTTC. It encodes CSAVETSELYQETQYF.

V usage is TRBV25-1 and J usage is TRBJ1-1, with D possibly being TRBD1 (6 bases). The V end lost 4 bases, the J end lost 1 base, and 16 bases lay between the germline ends. Germline assignment: CDR1 MGHDK and CDR2 SYGVNS. CDR3 size: 16 residues. The CDR3 protein is CASSAIGGTSNTEAFF. CDR3 nucleotides: TGTGCCAGCAGTGCGATAGGGGGTACTTCGAACACTGAAGCTTTCTTT.

The chain joins TRBV3-1 to TRBJ2-1; 9 bases are shared with TRBD2. V lost 1 base to trimming and J lost 4 bases; unmatched junction nucleotides: 14. The germline V gene encodes CDR1 LGHDT and CDR2 YNNKEL (reference sequence). This CDR3 is built from 19 residues. The CDR3 DNA sequence: TGTGCCAGCAGCCAAGCCCGTCTGGGGTATAGCGGGGGTTACAATGAGCAGTTCTTC. As protein: CASSQARLGYSGGYNEQFF.

The chain employs TRBV12-3 or TRBV12-4 and TRBJ1-2; D is perhaps TRBD1 (6 bases). The CDR3 runs 12 residues. V lost 5 bases and J lost 8, with 12 bases in between. The CDR3 DNA reads as TGTGCCAGCAGTACAGGGTGGCGCGGCTACACCTTC. Protein: CASSTGWRGYTF.

This clonotype was recorded many times. The gene calls are TRBV20-1 and TRBJ1-2; D call uncertain. Germline CDR1 and CDR2: DFQATT and SNEGSKA (reference sequence). Trimming took 2 bases from V and 2 from J, leaving 12 bases between them. The CDR3 totals 14 residues. In DNA form, the CDR3 reads TGCAGTGCTAGACTGGATGCCCGGAACTATGGCTACACCTTC. Protein sequence: CSARLDARNYGYTF.

This clonotype was seen a handful of times. The chain recombines TRBV5-1 with TRBJ1-1, with D maybe TRBD1 (5 bases). Germline CDR1 SGHRS, CDR2 YFSETQ. The CDR3 is 17 residues long. Between the trimmed V and J ends, which lost 4 bases and 4 bases, there was a span of 23 bases. This chain's CDR3 is CASSAGTLTGRGTEAFF. In nucleotides, the CDR3 is TGCGCCAGCAGCGCGGGGACCCTGACCGGTCGGGGCACTGAAGCTTTCTTT.

This chain connects TRBV6-5 to TRBJ2-4; 8 positions agree with TRBD1. CDR3 size: 16 residues. CDR1 and CDR2 (germline): MNHEY, SVGAGI. Trimming at V came to 6 bases and at J to 3 bases, leaving 10 bases not matched to a gene. CDR3 DNA sequence: TGTGCCAGCAGCTTTCTCGGACAGGGAAGCAAAAACATTCAGTACTTC. It codes for CASSFLGQGSKNIQYF.

The chain has TRBV9 and TRBJ1-5; 11 bases line up with TRBD1. Germline CDR1 SGDLS, CDR2 YYNGEE. Trimming took 3 bases from V and 6 from J; bases not matched to a gene: 2. The length of the CDR3 is 14 residues. Here the CDR3 reads CASSAGTGGQPQHF. DNA of the CDR3: TGTGCCAGCAGCGCCGGGACAGGGGGTCAGCCCCAGCATTTT.

The chain recombines TRBV20-1 with TRBJ2-1; D not resolved. The CDR3 is 11 residues long. Trimming shortened V by 2 bases and J by 5 bases, and 4 bases separated the two germline ends. Germline CDR1 reads DFQATT; CDR2 reads SNEGSKA (reference sequence). The DNA of the CDR3 is TGCAGTGCTAGAAGTGACAATGAGCAGTTCTTC. It codes for CSARSDNEQFF.

This chain joins TRBV21-1 and TRBJ1-1; TRBD1, the table's D call, was not compared with the DNA. TRBV21-1 is given as a pseudogene. The CDR3 is 16 residues long. Written as DNA, the CDR3 is TGTGCCAGCAGGCCCCTCGGCACAGGGAAGGTCACTGAAGCTTTCTTT. Its translation is CASRPLGTGKVTEAFF.

This clonotype was detected a few times. The V and J genes are TRBV7-9 and TRBJ2-1, with a tentative D call TRBD1 (5 bases). In germline, CDR1 is SEHNR, CDR2 FQNEAQ (reference sequence). Trimming removed 3 bases from V and 10 bases from J, with 10 bases in between. The CDR3 totals 12 residues. The CDR3 DNA reads TGTGCCAGCAGCTTGGGATACAGGGAGCAGTTCTTC. Protein sequence: CASSLGYREQFF.

The chain uses TRBV10-3 and TRBJ2-7; 8 positions match TRBD1. V dropped 2 bases and J dropped 3; count of bases not matched to a gene: 6. The CDR3 sequence is 15 residues long. Per germline, CDR1 ENHRY and CDR2 SYGVKD. The CDR3 spells CAISETDRGVYEQYF. Here the CDR3 DNA reads TGTGCCATCAGTGAGACAGACAGGGGAGTCTACGAGCAGTACTTC.

This clonotype was seen only a few times. The genes are TRBV5-1 and TRBJ1-1; D remains unclear. There are 12 residues in the CDR3. V lost 9 bases and J 1 base, leaving 10 bases between the germline ends. Germline V gene lookup returns CDR1 SGHRS and CDR2 YFSETQ. The CDR3 spells CATREGNTEAFF. CDR3 in DNA: TGCGCCACCCGGGAAGGGAACACTGAAGCTTTCTTT. Using reference TRBV5-1 and TRBJ1-1 for the parts outside the CDR3, the full variable domain is KAGVTQTPRYLIKTRGQQVTLSCSPISGHRSVSWYQQTPGQGLQFLFEYFSETQRNKGNFPGRFSGRQFSNSRSEMNVSTLELGDSALYLCATREGNTEAFFGQGTRLTVV.

This sequence joins TRBV5-1 and TRBJ1-2; D might be TRBD1 (6 bases). The CDR3 is 13 residues long. Trimming stripped 0 bases from V and 8 bases from J, with 11 bases between. Germline V gene sequence: CDR1 SGHRS, CDR2 YFSETQ. CDR3 sequence (DNA): TGCGCCAGCAGCTTGGAACAGGGACTCGGCTACACCTTC. The encoded protein is CASSLEQGLGYTF. The whole variable domain, remainder taken from reference TRBV5-1 and TRBJ1-2, is KAGVTQTPRYLIKTRGQQVTLSCSPISGHRSVSWYQQTPGQGLQFLFEYFSETQRNKGNFPGRFSGRQFSNSRSEMNVSTLELGDSALYLCASSLEQGLGYTFGSGTRLTVV.

This clonotype has just a few counts. The rearrangement links TRBV5-1 to TRBJ2-3; 7 bases agree with TRBD2. CDR1 is SGHRS and CDR2 is YFSETQ in the germline V gene. CDR3 length equals 19 residues. The junction had 19 bases not matched to a gene; V was cut back by 4 bases and J by 2 bases. Here the CDR3 reads CASSRRTGRSGGITDTQYF. CDR3 DNA sequence: TGCGCCAGCAGCCGCAGAACGGGGCGATCCGGGGGGATCACAGATACGCAGTATTTT.

This clonotype was detected a few times. CDR3 DNA: TGTGCCTCCCAAAGGACGAAGACGCAGTATTTT. As protein: CASQRTKTQYF. This sequence joins TRBV5-6 and TRBJ2-3, with no clear D. The V and J ends lost 10 bases and 9 bases respectively, with 15 bases between them. Germline lookup yields CDR1 SGHDT and CDR2 YYEEEE. CDR3 length equals 11 residues.

In this sample, this clonotype turned up a few times. The gene calls are TRBV27 and TRBJ1-2; D remains unclear. Trimming cost V 2 bases and J 1 base, with 8 bases left between them. This CDR3 is built from 14 residues. Germline V gene data show CDR1 as MNHEY and CDR2 as SMNVEV (reference sequence). The chain's CDR3 is CASSLGRGNYGYTF. CDR3 in DNA: TGTGCCAGCAGTTTAGGGCGGGGTAACTATGGCTACACCTTC.

The chain has TRBV5-1 and TRBJ2-7; D gene uncertain. Germline lookup yields CDR1 SGHRS and CDR2 YFSETQ. The CDR3 extends over 15 amino acids. The V end lost 0 bases, the J end lost 2 bases, and 12 bases lay between the germline ends. The CDR3 protein is CASSLVSTFTYEQYF. In nucleotides, the CDR3 is TGCGCCAGCAGCTTGGTTTCCACCTTTACCTACGAGCAGTACTTC.